The rows below give T cell receptor beta chains drawn from one sample of a study of T cells in localized non-small cell lung cancer. TCRdb keeps only in-frame clones here, not all; method: immunoSEQ multiplex PCR. The profile shows around 2,800 clones, 28% of them singletons. Sample: lung tumor tissue, taken before any cancer treatment. The receptors stem from a female donor of 60 years or more with stage II squamous cell lung carcinoma. The CDR3 runs from the conserved cysteine through the conserved F or W. The D gene is left open where the match is weak. Only part of the rows carry a size: once, few, many, or a class if the clone is expanded.

J,V,D,size,CDR3,DNA
TRBJ1-1,TRBV19,TRBD1,few,CASSVDRVNTEAFF,TGTGCCAGTAGTGTGGACAGGGTGAACACTGAAGCTTTCTTT
TRBJ1-2,TRBV28,-,large,CASSLLGGSGGYTF,TGTGCCAGCAGTTTACTAGGGGGTTCGGGTGGCTACACCTTC
TRBJ1-1,TRBV19,-,-,CASSMRVRMTEAFF,TGTGCCAGTAGTATGAGGGTCAGGATGACTGAAGCTTTCTTT
TRBJ2-1,TRBV19,TRBD1,-,CASSMGTGVYSEQFF,TGTGCCAGTAGTATGGGGACAGGAGTTTATAGTGAGCAGTTCTTC
TRBJ2-7,TRBV19,-,-,CASSIVHEQYF,TGTGCCAGTAGTATAGTGCACGAGCAGTACTTC
TRBJ1-5,TRBV5-1,-,-,CASSLEGNVNQPQHF,TGCGCCAGCAGCTTGGAAGGGAATGTCAATCAGCCCCAGCATTTT
TRBJ1-2,TRBV19,-,few,CASSQTNYGYTF,TGTGCCAGTAGTCAAACTAACTATGGCTACACCTTC
TRBJ2-1,TRBV18,TRBD2,once,CASSPTAGSTYNEQFF,TGTGCCAGCTCACCAACAGCGGGGAGTACCTACAATGAGCAGTTCTTC
TRBJ2-7,TRBV11-3,-,few,CASSLRTTTHEQYF,TGTGCCAGCAGCTTGAGGACGACCACCCACGAGCAGTACTTC
TRBJ1-1,TRBV11-3,-,-,CASSDLRGRNTEAFF,TGTGCCAGCAGCGATCTACGAGGACGGAACACTGAAGCTTTCTTT
TRBJ2-3,TRBV18,TRBD1,few,CASSPRGTGADTQYF,TGTGCCAGCTCACCACGCGGGACAGGGGCAGATACGCAGTATTTT
TRBJ2-7,TRBV28,-,-,CASSSPGPIYEQYF,TGTGCCAGCAGTTCACCGGGACCTATTTACGAGCAGTACTTC
TRBJ2-1,TRBV6-8,-,medium-sized,CASSYGPSLNEQFF,TGTGCCAGCAGTTACGGTCCGAGCCTCAATGAGCAGTTCTTC
TRBJ2-7,TRBV19,-,-,CASSQDSYEQYF,TGTGCCAGTAGCCAGGACAGCTACGAGCAGTACTTC
TRBJ1-4,TRBV7-5,-,-,CASSGQGARGEKLFF,TGTGCCTCCTCCGGACAGGGTGCGCGGGGTGAAAAACTGTTTTTT
TRBJ1-1,TRBV11-3,-,few,CASSLSRGYTEAFF,TGTGCCAGCAGCTTAAGTCGGGGCTACACTGAAGCTTTCTTT
TRBJ1-6,TRBV6-8,-,-,CASSYSIRTVNSPLHF,TGTGCCAGCAGTTACTCGATCCGGACAGTTAATTCACCCCTCCACTTT
TRBJ2-1,TRBV11-3,-,medium-sized,CASSAYGGSYNEQFF,TGTGCCAGCAGCGCCTACGGGGGCTCTTACAATGAGCAGTTCTTC
TRBJ2-3,TRBV7-2,TRBD2,-,CASGREGYTDTQYF,TGTGCCAGCGGGAGGGAGGGGTACACAGATACGCAGTATTTT
TRBJ2-5,TRBV6-8,-,few,CASSSHLGVQTQYF,TGTGCCAGCAGTTCCCACTTGGGGGTGCAGACCCAGTACTTC
TRBJ2-1,TRBV11-3,-,-,CASSLVRGGGKREQFF,TGTGCCAGCAGCTTAGTCAGAGGCGGCGGGAAAAGGGAGCAGTTCTTC
TRBJ2-7,TRBV7-6,-,-,CASSLVFAGYEQYF,TGTGCCAGCAGCTTAGTGTTCGCTGGCTACGAGCAGTACTTC
TRBJ2-1,TRBV11-3,TRBD2,-,CASSLWRGGTNEQFF,TGTGCCAGCAGCTTATGGCGGGGGGGGACGAATGAGCAGTTCTTC
TRBJ2-7,TRBV6-8,TRBD2,medium-sized,CASSDGGYEQYF,TGTGCCAGCAGCGACGGGGGGTACGAGCAGTACTTC
TRBJ1-6,TRBV28,-,-,CASSSPPGSEGSPLHF,TGTGCCAGCAGCTCTCCACCGGGCTCGGAGGGTTCACCCCTCCACTTT
TRBJ2-1,TRBV11-3,-,-,CASSFGSLTNEQFF,TGTGCCAGCAGCTTCGGCAGCCTCACCAATGAGCAGTTCTTC
TRBJ2-1,TRBV6-8,-,medium-sized,CASSYKSYNEQFF,TGTGCCAGCAGTTACAAGTCCTACAATGAGCAGTTCTTC
TRBJ1-1,TRBV29-1,-,-,CSAWGGMNTEAFF,TGCAGCGCCTGGGGGGGGATGAACACTGAAGCTTTCTTT
TRBJ2-3,TRBV10-3,-,few,CAISERTSTDTQYF,TGTGCCATCAGTGAGAGAACTAGCACAGATACGCAGTATTTT
TRBJ1-1,TRBV6-8,-,few,CASSGTGRGTEAFF,TGTGCCAGCAGTGGAACAGGGAGGGGTACTGAAGCTTTCTTT
TRBJ2-7,TRBV14,TRBD2,few,CASSAQAGTSYEQYF,TGTGCCAGCAGTGCACAAGCCGGGACTAGCTACGAGCAGTACTTC
TRBJ1-1,TRBV29-1,-,few,CSVGGGVYTEAFF,TGCAGCGTTGGCGGGGGAGTATACACTGAAGCTTTCTTT
TRBJ2-1,TRBV11-3,-,-,CASSQGPLMEGGYNEQFF,TGTGCCAGCAGCCAAGGCCCTTTAATGGAGGGGGGTTACAATGAGCAGTTCTTC
TRBJ2-5,TRBV6-8,-,few,CAISLNGETQYF,TGTGCCATCAGTTTAAACGGAGAGACCCAGTACTTC
TRBJ1-1,TRBV11-3,TRBD1,medium-sized,CASSFFGTGGNTEAFF,TGTGCCAGCAGTTTCTTCGGAACAGGGGGGAACACTGAAGCTTTCTTT
TRBJ1-2,TRBV6-8,TRBD1,few,CASSVGQAANYGYTF,TGTGCCAGCAGCGTGGGACAGGCGGCTAACTATGGCTACACCTTC
TRBJ1-2,TRBV15,-,medium-sized,CATTRGLDRSGYTF,TGTGCCACCACCAGAGGGCTAGACAGAAGTGGCTACACCTTC
TRBJ2-6,TRBV29-1,-,few,CSVSGHHGSGANVLTF,TGCAGCGTCTCAGGGCATCACGGCTCTGGGGCCAACGTCCTGACTTTC
TRBJ2-7,TRBV19,-,-,CASSIGQYYEQYF,TGTGCCAGTAGTATAGGTCAGTACTACGAGCAGTACTTC
TRBJ2-1,TRBV2,TRBD2,-,CASSPGLAGGSNEQFF,TGTGCCAGCAGTCCCGGACTAGCGGGGGGGTCAAATGAGCAGTTCTTC
TRBJ2-5,TRBV9,-,few,CASSDARGGETQYF,TGTGCCAGCAGTGATGCTCGGGGTGGGGAGACCCAGTACTTC
TRBJ2-5,TRBV10-1,TRBD1,-,CATDTGGEETQYF,TGCGCCACCGATACAGGGGGAGAGGAGACCCAGTACTTC
TRBJ2-7,TRBV7-7,-,-,CASSLDIVRGGYEQYF,TGTGCCAGCAGCTTGGACATTGTCAGGGGTGGGTACGAGCAGTACTTC
TRBJ2-3,TRBV18,-,-,CASSRTTGTDTQYF,TGTGCCAGCTCAAGGACTACGGGCACAGATACGCAGTATTTT
TRBJ2-7,TRBV11-3,TRBD2,-,CASSFGGTLGLAASYEQYF,TGTGCCAGCAGCTTTGGGGGGACTTTAGGACTAGCGGCCTCCTACGAGCAGTACTTC
TRBJ2-7,TRBV4-1,TRBD1,-,CASSQDLNRAGGSYEQYF,TGCGCCAGCAGCCAAGATCTGAATAGGGCAGGGGGCTCCTACGAGCAGTACTTC
TRBJ1-1,TRBV6-8,TRBD1,large,CASSYGGETGRAWGMNTEAFF,TGTGCCAGCAGTTACGGAGGGGAGACAGGGCGGGCGTGGGGAATGAACACTGAAGCTTTCTTT
TRBJ2-7,TRBV18,-,-,CASSPRSSGDLVEQYF,TGTGCCAGCTCACCACGGTCCTCCGGAGATTTGGTCGAGCAGTACTTC
TRBJ2-7,TRBV23-1,TRBD1,-,CASSQGGRNYEQYF,TGCGCCAGCAGCCAAGGGGGCAGAAACTACGAGCAGTACTTC
TRBJ1-3,TRBV30,-,-,CASRGGAGNTIYF,TGTGCCTCGCGCGGGGGGGCGGGAAACACCATATATTTT
TRBJ2-5,TRBV29-1,TRBD2,-,CSVDDPSGGRRETQYF,TGCAGCGTTGATGACCCTAGCGGGGGTCGGAGGGAGACCCAGTACTTC
TRBJ1-1,TRBV28,-,-,CASSLLGTEAFF,TGTGCCAGCAGTTTACTGGGGACTGAAGCTTTCTTT
TRBJ1-1,TRBV7-2,-,-,CASSPLGNTEAFF,TGTGCCAGCAGCCCTCTGGGGAACACTGAAGCTTTCTTT
TRBJ2-7,TRBV28,TRBD2,few,CASSFALAVLEYEQYF,TGTGCCAGCAGTTTTGCACTAGCGGTCTTAGAGTACGAGCAGTACTTC
TRBJ2-6,TRBV11-3,-,-,CASSPRVSGANVLTF,TGTGCCAGCAGCCCACGGGTCTCTGGGGCCAACGTCCTGACTTTC
TRBJ2-1,TRBV18,-,-,CASSRSHDNEQFF,TGTGCCAGCTCACGATCCCACGACAATGAGCAGTTCTTC
TRBJ1-1,TRBV18,-,few,CASSPTQGWDTEAFF,TGTGCCAGCTCACCAACACAGGGTTGGGACACTGAAGCTTTCTTT